Below, 13 T cell receptor beta chains from the same sample are listed, as sequenced in a study of STAT5B mutations in CD4+ large granular lymphocyte leukemia. Only in-frame clones appear in the TCRdb table, and some are missing; sequencing was by immunoSEQ multiplex PCR. The table shows over 25,000 clones, with about 71% occurring only once. The sequenced material came from CD4+ T cells from blood buffy coats. All receptors come from a human donor in good health.

The V and J genes are TRBV5-1 and TRBJ1-4; TRBD1 is a possible D gene (6 bases). The CDR3 has 14 residues. The germline V gene encodes CDR1 SGHRS and CDR2 YFSETQ. Trimming left V 5 bases short and J 0 bases short, with 8 bases between. CDR3 residues: CASRQGPTNEKLFF. The CDR3 DNA reads as TGCGCCAGCAGACAGGGCCCAACTAATGAAAAACTGTTTTTT.

The chain uses TRBV19 and TRBJ2-2; 7 bases are a match to TRBD1. Germline V gives CDR1 LNHDA, CDR2 SQIVND (reference sequence). The CDR3 has 15 residues. V was clipped by 3 bases and J by 0 bases; unmatched bases: 1. CDR3 amino acids: CASSMQGANTGELFF. The CDR3 DNA sequence: TGTGCCAGTAGTATGCAGGGGGCGAACACCGGGGAGCTGTTTTTT.

This clone was seen more than once but under ten times. The chain uses TRBV14 and TRBJ2-7, with D unresolved. This CDR3 comprises 16 residues. The V gene's germline CDR1 is SGHDN and CDR2 FVKESK. Deletions cut 0 bases from V and 0 bases from J, with 12 bases between. This CDR3 is CASSQDVRHSSYEQYF. CDR3 DNA sequence: TGTGCCAGCAGCCAAGATGTAAGGCATAGCTCCTACGAGCAGTACTTC.

The chain uses TRBV7-6 and TRBJ2-2, with 8 bases matching TRBD1. There are 16 residues in the CDR3. Germline values: CDR1 SGHVS, CDR2 FNYEAQ. The junction had 4 bases not matched to a gene; V was cut back by 4 bases and J by 0 bases. CDR3 coding DNA: TGTGCCAGCAGCTCCAAGGACAGGGCGAACACCGGGGAGCTGTTTTTT. This gives the protein CASSSKDRANTGELFF. Based on the CDR3 plus reference TRBV7-6 and TRBJ2-2, the full variable domain is GAGVSQSPRYKVTKRGQDVALRCDPISGHVSLYWYRQALGQGPEFLTYFNYEAQQDKSGLPNDRFSAERPEGSISTLTIQRTEQRDSAMYRCASSSKDRANTGELFFGEGSRLTVL.

The chain recombines TRBV19 with TRBJ2-3; 7 nucleotides line up with TRBD2. Germline CDR1 and CDR2: LNHDA and SQIVND (reference sequence). V shed 5 bases and J 2 bases; nucleotides not matched to a gene: 4. CDR3 length equals 14 residues. The CDR3 nucleotides are TGTGCCAGTAGTCCGGGGGGTAACACAGATACGCAGTATTTT. Its protein product is CASSPGGNTDTQYF.

V is TRBV29-1 and J is TRBJ1-1; D not resolved. Trimming pared 4 bases from V and 2 bases from J, leaving 14 bases between. The CDR3 runs to 14 residues. Germline assignment: CDR1 SQVTM and CDR2 ANQGSEA. CDR3 DNA sequence: TGCAGCGTTGCGTCCCACTTCCGTAACACTGAAGCTTTCTTT. Protein product: CSVASHFRNTEAFF. Supplemented by reference TRBV29-1 and TRBJ1-1, the full variable domain reads SAVISQKPSRDICQRGTSLTIQCQVDSQVTMMFWYRQQPGQSLTLIATANQGSEATYESGFVIDKFPISRPNLTFSTLTVSNMSPEDSSIYLCSVASHFRNTEAFFGQGTRLTVV.

The chain carries TRBV23-1 and TRBJ1-5; 9 bases align to TRBD1. TRBV23-1 is assigned to the ORF class and has an uncertain function. The CDR3 runs to 18 residues. The V segment lost 2 bases and the J segment 2 bases; nucleotides outside the gene matches: 10. In DNA, the CDR3 is TGCGCCAGCAGTCAACCGGGACAGGGAAGGGGTGGCAATCAGCCCCAGCATTTT. This codes for CASSQPGQGRGGNQPQHF.

The rearrangement joins TRBV6-1 to TRBJ2-2; D possibly corresponds to TRBD2 (6 bases). Between the trimmed V and J ends, which lost 2 bases and 8 bases, there was a span of 9 bases. Germline CDR1 and CDR2: MNHNS and SASEGT. The CDR3 covers 13 residues. CDR3 DNA sequence: TGTGCCAGCAGTGAAAGGAGGGAAGGGGAGCTGTTTTTT. It translates to CASSERREGELFF.

The chain has TRBV30 and TRBJ1-5, with a tentative D call TRBD1 (5 bases). V dropped 1 base and J dropped 6 bases, with 13 bases sitting between them. This CDR3 contains 14 residues. Germline V CDR1 and CDR2: GTSNPN, SVGIG (reference sequence). The CDR3 coding sequence is TGTGCCTGGAGTGGAGGGACCTGGCGTCAGCCCCAGCATTTT. This translates into CAWSGGTWRQPQHF.

This chain connects TRBV11-2 to TRBJ1-6; weak D call: TRBD1 (5 bases). Per the germline V gene, CDR1 is SGHAT and CDR2 is FQNNGV. CDR3 length: 16 amino acids. Trimming left V 3 bases short and J 10 bases short, with 19 bases between. CDR3 amino acids: CASSFLLGRGVSPLHF. The CDR3 nucleotides read TGTGCCAGCAGCTTTCTCCTCGGACGGGGGGTCTCACCCCTCCACTTT.

The genes are TRBV29-1 and TRBJ1-1; D is unclear. With 3 bases removed from V and 4 bases from J, the gap between germline ends came to 0 bases. CDR1 SQVTM and CDR2 ANQGSEA come from the germline V gene. This CDR3 is built from 9 residues. The DNA for the CDR3 is TGCAGCGTTGACACTGAAGCTTTCTTT. As protein: CSVDTEAFF. Looking up the rest from reference TRBV29-1 and TRBJ1-1 gives the full variable domain: SAVISQKPSRDICQRGTSLTIQCQVDSQVTMMFWYRQQPGQSLTLIATANQGSEATYESGFVIDKFPISRPNLTFSTLTVSNMSPEDSSIYLCSVDTEAFFGQGTRLTVV.

This clone was counted only a few times. The genes are TRBV6-5 and TRBJ2-7, with D perhaps given as TRBD1 or TRBD2 (5 bases each). Germline V gene lookup returns CDR1 MNHEY and CDR2 SVGAGI. The CDR3 has 11 amino acids. Trimming removed 6 bases at V and 7 bases at J, with 10 bases between. CDR3 loop: CASSWDGEQYF. CDR3 bases: TGTGCCAGCAGCTGGGACGGAGAGCAGTACTTC.

This clone was counted a few times. The chain combines TRBV7-9 with TRBJ1-2; perhaps TRBD1 as D (5 bases). Trimming shortened V by 5 bases and J by 8 bases, and 24 bases separated the two germline ends. Germline V gene lookup returns CDR1 SEHNR and CDR2 FQNEAQ (reference sequence). This CDR3 comprises 16 residues. Here the CDR3 reads CASSRRGSSSGEGYTF. The CDR3, as DNA: TGTGCCAGCAGCCGACGGGGGTCCTCTTCAGGTGAGGGCTACACCTTC.